These 4 T cell receptor delta chains came from one sample sequenced in a study of DNA immune sequencing with unique molecular identifiers. Genomic DNA underwent 32-plex PCR targeting all 8 TRDV and 4 TRDJ genes. A 12-nucleotide UMI was added during three to four barcoding PCR cycles before adapter PCR. TCRdb processed the multiplex PCR reads again with the CATT caller. This sample has 2,300 or so delta-chain clones, with about 14% found just once. Sequenced sample: gamma-delta T cells enriched from blood buffy coat, or unenriched PBMCs (not recorded which). The receptors come from a human donor in good health.

This clone was seen a handful of times. A read error likely explains why the TCRdb protein, taken from a much larger clone, differs from this DNA's translation at residue 4; the protein shown is translated from the DNA. The genes are TRDV2 and TRDJ1; the match to TRDD3 covers 13 bases. The germline V gene has CDR1 GEAIGNYY and CDR2 EKD. The CDR3 has 18 residues. In DNA, the CDR3 is TGTGCCTGTAACACTCTAAGTACTGGGGGATACGGCGCCGATAAACTCATCTTT. Translated, it gives CACNTLSTGGYGADKLIF.

As regards this clone: TCRdb's listed protein matches a much larger clone and diverges from this DNA's translation at residue 12, likely through a read error; the protein shown comes from the DNA. The genes are TRDV2 and TRDJ3; a possible D gene is TRDD3 (5 bases). CDR1 and CDR2 from the germline V gene are GEAIGNYY and EKD. This CDR3 is built from 19 residues. The CDR3 nucleotides read TGTGCCTGTGACACGGGGGGGCTACGGAGCTCCTCGGACACCCGACAGATGTTTTTC. This sequence encodes CACDTGGLRSSSDTRQMFF.

This clone showed up just a few times. TCRdb shows a much larger clone's protein in place of this DNA's translation, and the two differ at residue 10, likely through a read error; the protein shown is translated from the DNA. The rearrangement joins TRDV2 to TRDJ3; D gene uncertain. The V and J ends lost 3 bases and 0 bases respectively, with 17 bases between them. This CDR3 is built from 19 residues. Germline V gene lookup returns CDR1 GEAIGNYY and CDR2 EKD. CDR3 sequence: CACDQIKEESSWDTRQMFF. The DNA for the CDR3 is TGTGCCTGTGACCAAATCAAGGAGGAGTCCTCCTGGGACACCCGACAGATGTTTTTC.

By share of the sample, this clone is medium-sized. This sample also contains other DNA sequences that code for the same CDR3. This sequence joins TRDV1 and TRDJ1, with 10 nucleotides matching TRDD3. Because TCRdb records no J gene, it was assigned here through a match of the DNA to germline. CDR1 and CDR2 from the germline V gene are TSWWSYY and QGS. The CDR3 is 24 amino acids. With 0 bases clipped from V and 0 bases from J, the junction kept 25 bases outside the gene matches. CDR3 bases: TGTGCTCTTGGGGAACTAGGGGCCTCCTACGATAGGCTGGGGGATAAAGGGTACACCGATAAACTCATCTTT. Translating it yields CALGELGASYDRLGDKGYTDKLIF.